The sequence of this T cell receptor (beta chain) was determined in a study of blood T cells in healthy people across ages. This clonotype showed up many times. Trimming removed 8 bases from V and 7 bases from J, with 11 bases in between. The CDR3 extends over 11 amino acids. A sample-barcoded 5' primer and a J-beta primer mix were used in a second PCR of roughly 6 to 11 cycles. TCRdb itself ran the 5' RACE reads through MiXCR, one entry per CDR3 protein. The sample has 650,000 to 1,000,000 distinct CDR3 sequences; 30% to 45% are singletons. The sample taken for sequencing was blood. V usage is TRBV12-3 or TRBV12-4 and J usage is TRBJ1-2; D not resolved. The sequence was obtained from a young man in good health. Written as DNA, the CDR3 is TGTGCCAGCGGCGTCGGGCGTGGCTACACCTTC. This gives the protein CASGVGRGYTF.